One and the same sample provided the 3 T cell receptor beta chains below, sequenced in a study of identical twins. Each CDR3 protein gets one entry after TCRdb re-called the 5' RACE reads with MiXCR. The data show 400,000 to 600,000 distinct CDR3 sequences, 20% to 25% seen once. Separately, the same data were catalogued under a study of yellow fever vaccine responses in identical twins.

Sequencing input: CD4+ T cells sorted from blood. All receptors derive from a woman aged 18-29 years in good health.

The chain is built from TRBV5-1 and TRBJ2-5; D perhaps matches TRBD1 (6 bases). The CDR3 is 17 amino acids. In germline, CDR1 is SGHRS, CDR2 YFSETQ. Between the trimmed V and J ends, which lost 0 bases and 2 bases, there was a span of 17 bases. DNA of the CDR3: TGCGCCAGCAGCTTGGTAGTCGGTGGGGGCCTACAAGAGACCCAGTACTTC. It specifies CASSLVVGGGLQETQYF.

This sequence joins TRBV28 and TRBJ2-5, with 8 bases fitting TRBD1. CDR1 is MDHEN, CDR2 SYDVKM, per germline. V dropped 5 bases and J dropped 4; count of bases not matched to a gene: 6. The CDR3 consists of 14 residues. Written as DNA, the CDR3 is TGTGCCAGCAGTCTCTCCAGGGGGCGAGAGACCCAGTACTTC. Protein: CASSLSRGRETQYF.

The table lists this clonotype with a few counts. The rearrangement uses TRBV11-3 and TRBJ2-7; D unclear. This CDR3 contains 15 residues. Germline V gives CDR1 SGHNT, CDR2 YENEEA. V was cut by 5 bases and J by 0 bases, with 14 bases left in between. CDR3 DNA: TGTGCCAGCAGCCGTAGCTCTAGGGACTCCTACGAGCAGTACTTC. This translates into CASSRSSRDSYEQYF.